One T cell receptor (beta chain) is described in this entry. This sample is part of a study of blood T cell repertoires in COVID-19. Study summary: Donors in the United States, Italy and Spain gave samples during acute or convalescent COVID-19. PBMCs, B-cell-depleted T cells, or T cells were the source of the cDNA or gDNA that made up the material.

Profiling relied on immunoSEQ multiplex PCR, and the TCRdb table lists in-frame clones only, not all of them. The table lists fewer than 150,000 clones, around 77% of them singletons. The CDR3 has 17 residues. From germline, CDR1 is SGHNT and CDR2 YYREEE (reference sequence). Trimming cost V 4 bases and J 3 bases; bases outside gene matches: 11. This TCR was sampled from a human donor in a cohort sampled during active COVID-19. V and J are TRBV5-4 and TRBJ2-3; 10 nucleotides agree with TRBD2. Sequencing was carried out using peripheral blood. DNA of the CDR3: TGTGCCAGCAGCCGAGGTGGGCAGCGGGGGGGAACAGATACGCAGTATTTT. Protein: CASSRGGQRGGTDTQYF.